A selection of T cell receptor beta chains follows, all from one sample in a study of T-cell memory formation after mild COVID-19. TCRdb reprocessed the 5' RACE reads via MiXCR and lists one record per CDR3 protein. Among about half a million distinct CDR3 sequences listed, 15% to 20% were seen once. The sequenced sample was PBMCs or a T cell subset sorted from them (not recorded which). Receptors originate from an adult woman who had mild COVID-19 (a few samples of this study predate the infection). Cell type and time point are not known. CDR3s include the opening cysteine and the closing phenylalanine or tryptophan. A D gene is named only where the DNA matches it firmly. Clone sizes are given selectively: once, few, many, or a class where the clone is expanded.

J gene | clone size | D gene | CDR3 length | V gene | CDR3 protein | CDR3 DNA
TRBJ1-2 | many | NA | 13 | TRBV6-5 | CASSSGPFLGYTF | TGTGCCAGCAGTTCCGGGCCCTTCCTGGGCTACACCTTC
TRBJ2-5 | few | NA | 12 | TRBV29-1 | CSLPEAQETQYF | TGCAGCCTCCCCGAGGCCCAAGAGACCCAGTACTTC
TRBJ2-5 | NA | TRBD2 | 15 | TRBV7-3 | CASSFTSGKGETQYF | TGTGCCAGCAGCTTTACTAGCGGGAAGGGGGAGACCCAGTACTTC
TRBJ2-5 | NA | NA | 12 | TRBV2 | CASSDRVETQYF | TGTGCCAGCAGTGACAGGGTTGAGACCCAGTACTTC
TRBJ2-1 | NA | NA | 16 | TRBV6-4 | CASSDSRGKGYNEQFF | TGTGCCAGCAGTGACTCGAGAGGGAAAGGATACAATGAGCAGTTCTTC
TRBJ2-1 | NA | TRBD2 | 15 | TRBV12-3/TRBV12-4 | CASTPGLAGAIEQFF | TGTGCCAGCACCCCGGGACTAGCGGGAGCCATTGAGCAGTTCTTC
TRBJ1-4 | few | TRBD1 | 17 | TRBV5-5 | CASSLYPGQGAGEKLFF | TGTGCCAGCAGCTTGTATCCGGGACAGGGGGCCGGTGAAAAACTGTTTTTT
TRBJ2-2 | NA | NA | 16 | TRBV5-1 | CASSLEVSRNTGELFF | TGCGCCAGCAGCTTGGAGGTTAGCCGGAACACCGGGGAGCTGTTTTTT
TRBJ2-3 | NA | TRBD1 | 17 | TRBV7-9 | CASSLKNTGGSTDTQYF | TGTGCCAGCAGCCTTAAGAACACAGGGGGTAGCACAGATACGCAGTATTTT
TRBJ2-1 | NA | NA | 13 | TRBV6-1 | CASSTSSENEQFF | TGTGCCAGCAGCACGAGCTCGGAGAATGAGCAGTTCTTC
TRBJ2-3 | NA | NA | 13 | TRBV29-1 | CSVLAGATDTQYF | TGCAGCGTTCTCGCAGGGGCCACAGATACGCAGTATTTT
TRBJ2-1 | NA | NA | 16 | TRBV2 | CASSVSPTSRYNEQFF | TGTGCCAGCAGTGTTTCACCAACCAGTCGATACAATGAGCAGTTCTTC
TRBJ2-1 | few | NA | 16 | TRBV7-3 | CASSPQGAASYNEQFF | TGTGCCAGCAGCCCGCAGGGAGCGGCCTCCTACAATGAGCAGTTCTTC
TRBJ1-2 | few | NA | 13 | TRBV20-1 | CSARTDRNYGYTF | TGCAGTGCTAGGACAGACCGTAACTATGGCTACACCTTC
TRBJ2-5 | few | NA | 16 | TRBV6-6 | CASSLRETAYQETQYF | TGTGCCAGCAGTCTTCGAGAGACAGCGTACCAAGAGACCCAGTACTTC
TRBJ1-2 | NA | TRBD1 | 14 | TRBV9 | CASSARGRNYGYTF | TGTGCCAGCAGCGCCAGGGGGAGGAACTATGGCTACACCTTC
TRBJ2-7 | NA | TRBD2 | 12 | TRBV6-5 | CASHSGSGEQYF | TGTGCCAGTCATAGCGGGAGCGGTGAGCAGTACTTC
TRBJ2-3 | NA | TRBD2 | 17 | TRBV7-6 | CASSSSGRLAGMHTQYF | TGTGCCAGCAGCTCCTCTGGGAGGCTAGCGGGGATGCATACGCAGTATTTT
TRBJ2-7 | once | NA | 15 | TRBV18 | CASSPSWGELAQQYF | TGTGCCAGCTCACCCTCATGGGGGGAATTAGCCCAGCAGTACTTC
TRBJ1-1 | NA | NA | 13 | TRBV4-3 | CASSQRGYTEAFF | TGCGCCAGCAGCCAAAGGGGGTATACTGAAGCTTTCTTT
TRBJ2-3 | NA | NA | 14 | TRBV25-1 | CASSGSVYTDTQYF | TGTGCCAGCAGTGGGTCGGTGTACACAGATACGCAGTATTTT
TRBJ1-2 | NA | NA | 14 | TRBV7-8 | CASSSMGDSYGYTF | TGTGCCAGCAGCTCGATGGGGGATTCCTATGGCTACACCTTC
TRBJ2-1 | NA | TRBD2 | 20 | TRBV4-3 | CASSQEFASGMAALYNEQFF | TGCGCCAGCAGCCAAGAGTTCGCTAGCGGGATGGCTGCTCTCTACAATGAGCAGTTCTTC
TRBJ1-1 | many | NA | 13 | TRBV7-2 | CASSLAGLTEAFF | TGTGCCAGCAGCTTAGCAGGGTTGACTGAAGCTTTCTTT
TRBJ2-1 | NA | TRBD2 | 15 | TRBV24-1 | CATRGAGVSNNEQFF | TGTGCCACCAGAGGAGCGGGAGTATCCAACAATGAGCAGTTCTTC
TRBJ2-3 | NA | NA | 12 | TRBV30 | CAWRESTDTQYF | TGTGCCTGGAGGGAATCCACAGATACGCAGTATTTT
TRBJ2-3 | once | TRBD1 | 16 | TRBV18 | CASSPPEGTGGYTQYF | TGTGCCAGCTCACCACCAGAAGGGACAGGGGGCTATACGCAGTATTTT
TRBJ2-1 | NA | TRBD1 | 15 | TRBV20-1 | CSATGTGGLRNEQFF | TGCAGTGCTACCGGGACAGGGGGGCTCCGCAATGAGCAGTTCTTC
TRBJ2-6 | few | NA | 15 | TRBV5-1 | CASSPGDPGANVLTF | TGCGCCAGCAGCCCCGGGGACCCTGGGGCCAACGTCCTGACTTTC
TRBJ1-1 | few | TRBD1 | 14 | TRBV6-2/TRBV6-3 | CASSGDRGPAEAFF | TGTGCCAGCAGTGGGGACAGGGGACCGGCTGAAGCTTTCTTT
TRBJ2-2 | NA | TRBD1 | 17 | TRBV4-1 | CASSRPTGGLNTGELFF | TGCGCCAGCAGCCGCCCTACAGGGGGATTGAACACCGGGGAGCTGTTTTTT
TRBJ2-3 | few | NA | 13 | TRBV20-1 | CSASILLTDTQYF | TGCAGTGCTAGTATCCTACTCACAGATACGCAGTATTTT
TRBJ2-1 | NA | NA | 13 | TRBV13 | CASSLGIHNEQFF | TGTGCCAGCAGCTTAGGGATACACAATGAGCAGTTCTTC
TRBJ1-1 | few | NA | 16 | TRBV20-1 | CSARSSKHYANTEAFF | TGCAGTGCTAGATCGAGCAAACATTACGCGAACACTGAAGCTTTCTTT
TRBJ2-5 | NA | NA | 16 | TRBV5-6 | CASSLESGGAQETQYF | TGTGCCAGCAGCTTGGAATCCGGTGGGGCCCAAGAGACCCAGTACTTC
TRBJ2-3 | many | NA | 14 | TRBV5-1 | CASTQGGGSDTQYF | TGCGCCAGCACCCAGGGCGGAGGGTCAGATACGCAGTATTTT
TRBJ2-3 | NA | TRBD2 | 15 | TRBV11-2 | CARSFSGAPRDTQYF | TGTGCCAGAAGCTTTAGCGGGGCCCCCCGCGATACGCAGTATTTT
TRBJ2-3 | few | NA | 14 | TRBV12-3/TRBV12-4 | CASSLDPGTDTQYF | TGTGCCAGCAGTTTGGACCCAGGGACAGATACGCAGTATTTT
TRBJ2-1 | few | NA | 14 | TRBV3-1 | CASSQDYAGSEQFF | TGTGCCAGCAGCCAAGATTATGCGGGTAGCGAGCAGTTCTTC
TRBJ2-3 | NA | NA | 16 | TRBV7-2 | CASSRSGGAATDTQYF | TGTGCCAGCAGCCGTAGCGGTGGGGCCGCCACAGATACGCAGTATTTT
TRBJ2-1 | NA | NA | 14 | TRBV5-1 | CASSSWGVGNEQFF | TGCGCCAGCAGCTCGTGGGGGGTGGGGAATGAGCAGTTCTTC
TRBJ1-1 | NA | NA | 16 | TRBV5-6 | CASSLQSKTSGSRLTF | TGTGCCAGCAGCTTGCAATCGAAAACCAGTGGCTCTAGGTTGACCTTT